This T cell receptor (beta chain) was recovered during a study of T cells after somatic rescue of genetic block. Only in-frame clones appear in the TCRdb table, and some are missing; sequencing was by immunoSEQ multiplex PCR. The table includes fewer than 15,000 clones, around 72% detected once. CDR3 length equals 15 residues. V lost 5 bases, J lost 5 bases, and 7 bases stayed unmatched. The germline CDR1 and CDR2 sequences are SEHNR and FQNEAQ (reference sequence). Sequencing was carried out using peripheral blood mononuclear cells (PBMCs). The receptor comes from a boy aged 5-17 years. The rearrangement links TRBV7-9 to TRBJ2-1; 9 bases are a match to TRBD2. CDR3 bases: TGTGCCAGCAGCCCCGGGACTAGCCCGAACAATGAGCAGTTCTTC. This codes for CASSPGTSPNNEQFF.